These 21 T cell receptor beta chains came from one sample sequenced in a study of blood T cell repertoires in COVID-19. Only in-frame clones appear in the TCRdb table, and some are missing; sequencing was by immunoSEQ multiplex PCR. The table lists 190,000 or so clones, just under 90% of them singletons, with over 0.7% in the top ten. Sequencing used peripheral blood. These receptors all stem from a woman younger than 30 who had recovered from COVID-19.

This sequence joins TRBV28 and TRBJ2-1, with D maybe TRBD1 (6 bases). Trimming removed 4 bases from V and 7 bases from J, with 20 bases in between. The length of the CDR3 is 16 residues. Germline CDR1 reads MDHEN; CDR2 reads SYDVKM. The CDR3 DNA follows: TGTGCCAGCAGTTATTCCCATGTCAGGGGTAGGAATGAGCAGTTCTTC. This sequence encodes CASSYSHVRGRNEQFF.

This chain connects TRBV10-2 to TRBJ2-4, with 8 bases fitting TRBD1. V gave up 0 bases and J gave up 5 bases; unmatched junction bases: 0. CDR3 length: 14 amino acids. Germline CDR1 and CDR2: WSHSY and SAAADI. For the CDR3, the DNA is TGCGCCAGCAGTGAGTCGGGACAGGAAAACATTCAGTACTTC. Residues: CASSESGQENIQYF.

The chain carries TRBV18 and TRBJ2-3, with TRBD1 as a possible D gene (6 bases). Germline CDR1 reads KGHSH; CDR2 reads LQKENI. The V gene lost 2 bases and the J gene lost 6 bases, with 15 bases spanning the gap. The CDR3 consists of 15 residues. The DNA of the CDR3 is TGTGCCAGCTCACCAGACAGGACGTCGTCCGATACGCAGTATTTT. Protein product: CASSPDRTSSDTQYF.

The rearrangement joins TRBV27 to TRBJ1-1; D is undetermined. Per germline, CDR1 MNHEY and CDR2 SMNVEV (reference sequence). This CDR3 region has 13 residues. V lost 4 bases and J 6 bases, leaving 12 bases between the germline ends. The CDR3 region is CASSSPRVAEAFF. CDR3 DNA: TGTGCCAGCAGTTCCCCTCGGGTTGCTGAAGCTTTCTTT.

The chain couples TRBV27 to TRBJ2-1; 8 bases match TRBD1. V dropped 6 bases and J dropped 5; count of bases not matched to a gene: 9. CDR1 is MNHEY, CDR2 SMNVEV, per germline (reference sequence). The CDR3 has 15 amino acids. CDR3 DNA sequence: TGTGCCAGCAGGTACAGGGGGGCGGGGAACAATGAGCAGTTCTTC. It codes for CASRYRGAGNNEQFF.

The chain links TRBV12-3 or TRBV12-4 to TRBJ2-1, with D hard to call. This CDR3 contains 13 residues. V lost 5 bases and J 7 bases, leaving 12 bases between the germline ends. In nucleotides, the CDR3 is TGTGCCAGCAGTCAGCGACCCGGGAATGAGCAGTTCTTC. Residues: CASSQRPGNEQFF.

The rearrangement joins TRBV2 to TRBJ1-2; 7 positions match TRBD1. The ends lost 11 bases at V and 5 bases at J; junction bases unmatched: 26. The CDR3 covers 18 residues. CDR1 and CDR2 from the germline V gene are SNHLY and FYNNEI. The DNA of the CDR3 is TGTGCCTGCGCCTATCTCGAGGTTCGACAGGGACCACTTTATGGCTACACCTTC. It is translated as CACAYLEVRQGPLYGYTF.

This chain joins TRBV9 and TRBJ1-1, with TRBD1 matching over 9 bases. This CDR3 has 16 residues. CDR1 and CDR2 (germline): SGDLS, YYNGEE. J was trimmed by 12 bases and V by 5 bases; bases with no gene match: 20. In DNA, the CDR3 is TGTGCCAGCAGTCCCTTATCCGGGACAGGGATCCCAGTGTCTTTCTTT. Protein product: CASSPLSGTGIPVSFF. Drawing the rest from reference TRBV9 and TRBJ1-1, the complete variable domain is DSGVTQTPKHLITATGQRVTLRCSPRSGDLSVYWYQQSLDQGLQFLIQYYNGEERAKGNILERFSAQQFPDLHSELNLSSLELGDSALYFCASSPLSGTGIPVSFFGQGTRLTVV.

The J gene is TRBJ2-2, the V gene TRBV5-1; 8 bases are a match to TRBD2. Trimming cost V 4 bases and J 6 bases; bases outside gene matches: 14. This CDR3 contains 17 residues. Per the germline V gene, CDR1 is SGHRS and CDR2 is YFSETQ. CDR3 in DNA: TGCGCCAGCAGCCTCCGGGGGCAAGCGGGGGTCTCCGGGGAGCTGTTTTTT. Translation gives CASSLRGQAGVSGELFF.

A remark on this clone: An end of the junction does not agree with germline; a read error may underlie this. The chain employs TRBV7-2 and TRBJ2-3; no clear D gene. CDR3 size: 11 residues. The germline V gene has CDR1 SGHTA and CDR2 FQGNSA. The CDR3 DNA follows: TGTGCCAGCAGCTTCGGGTCGGCCTGGCATTTT. Amino acid sequence: CASSFGSAWHF. Full variable domain (rest looked up from reference TRBV7-2 and TRBJ2-3): GAGVSQSPSNKVTEKGKDVELRCDPISGHTALYWYRQSLGQGLEFLIYFQGNSAPDKSGLPSDRFSAERTGGSVSTLTIQRTQQEDSAVYLCASSFGSAWHFGPGTRLTVL.

The rearrangement joins TRBV6-4 to TRBJ2-7; the match to TRBD2 covers 8 bases. Unmatched junction bases numbered 10, after V lost 2 bases and J lost 1 base. The CDR3 runs 17 residues. The germline CDR1 and CDR2 sequences are MRHNA and SNTAGT. The CDR3 nucleotides are TGTGCCAGCAGTGACGTGCCTAGCGGGCCCCCATCCTACGAGCAGTACTTC. Its protein product is CASSDVPSGPPSYEQYF.

V and J are TRBV3-1 (or the pseudogene TRBV3-2) and TRBJ2-3, with 12 bases identical to TRBD2. The V segment lost 4 bases and the J segment 6 bases; nucleotides outside the gene matches: 2. Germline CDR1 reads LGHDT; CDR2 reads YNNKEL (reference sequence). The length of the CDR3 is 14 residues. In nucleotides, the CDR3 is TGTGCCAGCAGCCCTAGCGGGGGGGCCGATACGCAGTATTTT. Translated: CASSPSGGADTQYF.

As DNA, the CDR3 is TGTGCCAGCAGCTTGCCGACAGGGCCCATATATTTT. The encoded protein is CASSLPTGPIYF. J is TRBJ1-3 and V is TRBV5-6, with 7 bases identical to TRBD1. The length of the CDR3 is 12 residues. V lost 1 base to trimming and J lost 11 bases; unmatched junction nucleotides: 3. The germline V gene encodes CDR1 SGHDT and CDR2 YYEEEE.

The V gene is TRBV10-3, the J gene TRBJ1-3; tentatively, D is TRBD1 (6 bases). V dropped 6 bases and J dropped 3 bases, with 15 bases sitting between them. The CDR3 totals 15 residues. Germline loops: CDR1 ENHRY, CDR2 SYGVKD. DNA for the CDR3: TGTGCCATCAGGTCGGACAGCCTAAGTGGAAACACCATATATTTT. Translated, it gives CAIRSDSLSGNTIYF.

This sequence joins TRBV4-3 and TRBJ1-1; 8 nucleotides align to TRBD1. Germline CDR1 is LGHNA and CDR2 is YSLEER. Unmatched junction bases numbered 3, after V lost 1 base and J lost 8 bases. The CDR3 loop spans 13 amino acids. The CDR3 here is CASSQGQGFEAFF. The CDR3 nucleotides are TGCGCCAGCAGCCAAGGACAGGGGTTCGAAGCTTTCTTT.

V usage is TRBV19 and J usage is TRBJ2-1, with D possibly matching TRBD1 (6 bases). The CDR3 length is 16 residues. Germline values: CDR1 LNHDA, CDR2 SQIVND (reference sequence). The V and J ends lost 3 bases and 1 base respectively, with 13 bases between them. The CDR3 DNA reads TGTGCCAGTAGTATGAGTGGGGGCAGGTCCTACAATGAGCAGTTCTTC. Protein product: CASSMSGGRSYNEQFF.

The chain employs TRBV21-1 and TRBJ1-1. TRBV21-1 is assigned pseudogene status. The CDR3 is made up of 14 amino acids. The CDR3 here is CASSRGSMNTEAFF. CDR3 nucleotide sequence: TGTGCCAGCAGCCGGGGTTCTATGAACACTGAAGCTTTCTTT.

This chain connects TRBV6-6 to TRBJ1-5; TRBD1 might be the D (5 bases). There are 13 residues in the CDR3. V shed 6 bases and J shed 7 bases, with 13 bases lying between them. The germline V gene encodes CDR1 MNHNY and CDR2 SVGAGI (reference sequence). CDR3 sequence reads: CASRSQGNQPQHF. Here the CDR3 DNA reads TGTGCCAGCAGATCCCAGGGAAACCAGCCCCAGCATTTT.

This clone was counted once. This chain links TRBV2 with TRBJ2-7; TRBD2 matches 13 bases. CDR1 and CDR2 from the germline V gene are SNHLY and FYNNEI. The CDR3 is 14 amino acids. The junction had 4 bases not matched to a gene; V was cut back by 7 bases and J by 4 bases. The CDR3: CASIRTSGSYEQYV. CDR3 nucleotides: TGTGCCAGCATTAGGACTAGCGGGAGTTACGAGCAGTACGTC.

The chain carries TRBV9 and TRBJ2-2; 8 nucleotides agree with TRBD2. J gave up 2 bases and V 0 bases, and 6 bases lay outside the gene matches. Germline-derived CDR1 and CDR2 are SGDLS and YYNGEE. This CDR3 has 17 residues. The CDR3 loop is CASSVGFGTSNTGELFF. The CDR3 DNA is TGTGCCAGCAGCGTAGGGTTTGGGACTAGTAACACCGGGGAGCTGTTTTTT. The variable domain in full, with the rest retrieved from reference TRBV9 and TRBJ2-2, is DSGVTQTPKHLITATGQRVTLRCSPRSGDLSVYWYQQSLDQGLQFLIQYYNGEERAKGNILERFSAQQFPDLHSELNLSSLELGDSALYFCASSVGFGTSNTGELFFGEGSRLTVL.

The genes are TRBV2 and TRBJ1-5, with D perhaps matching TRBD1 (5 bases). There are 15 residues in the CDR3. Trimming took 6 bases from V and 3 from J, leaving 15 bases between them. Germline assignment: CDR1 SNHLY and CDR2 FYNNEI. The CDR3 reads CASSNYRSPNQPQHF. CDR3 bases: TGTGCCAGCAGCAATTACAGGAGTCCCAATCAGCCCCAGCATTTT.